This T cell receptor (beta chain) was observed in a study of chemoradiotherapy in HPV16-positive cancers. Some clones are missing from TCRdb's copy, which holds only in-frame ones; the method was immunoSEQ multiplex PCR. The data contain 7,000 to 8,500 clones, around nine tenths of them singletons. There are 14 residues in the CDR3. Trimming stripped 0 bases from V and 0 bases from J, with 8 bases between. Germline loops: CDR1 GTSNPN, CDR2 SVGIG (reference sequence). Sequencing used tumor tissue, obtained from a patient who underwent chemoradiotherapy. The gene calls are TRBV30 and TRBJ1-1; no firm D call. This clonotype was obtained from a human donor with HPV-associated anogenital cancer. This chain's CDR3 is CAWSVLRMNTEAFF. CDR3 bases: TGTGCCTGGAGTGTACTGCGAATGAACACTGAAGCTTTCTTT.